This T cell receptor (beta chain) originates from a study of PD-1 blockade in mismatch repair-deficient tumors. Background on the study: Enrolled about 2012-2016, patients had progressing, pretreated mismatch repair-deficient cancers of 12 to 13 types.

Generated by immunoSEQ multiplex PCR, the TCRdb table keeps only in-frame clones and is missing some. Here the sample spans some 120,000 clones, roughly 86% being singletons. The CDR3 has 12 residues. Germline V gene data show CDR1 as SGHDT and CDR2 as YYEEEE. Trimming shortened V by 2 bases and J by 2 bases, and 5 bases separated the two germline ends. Study outcomes and limitations: After pembrolizumab, tumor-resident clones rose rapidly, then generally contracted before radiologic responses.

Regarding this clone: Its target is unknown.

The TCR comes from an adult with mismatch repair-deficient cancer. The rearrangement uses TRBV5-6 and TRBJ2-7; D uncertain. The source material was peripheral blood, sampled 44 weeks after starting pembrolizumab. The CDR3 nucleotides are TGTGCCAGCAGCTTTAATACCTACGAGCAGTACTTC. It is translated as CASSFNTYEQYF.